Listed below are T cell receptor beta chains from one sample, sequenced in a study of cytomegalovirus exposure and HLA in healthy donors. Measured with immunoSEQ multiplex PCR; TCRdb has only the in-frame clones, and not every one. The table records some 190,000 clones, about 86% of them present only once. The sample comprised PBMCs. These receptor sequences come from a man between 40 and 49 years old in good health and CMV-seropositive. Each CDR3 is given with its conserved first and last residue.

v_call	j_call	cdr3_aa
TRBV7-2	TRBJ2-7	CASSRREGFYEQYF
TRBV19	TRBJ2-7	CASRTAHEQYF
TRBV19	TRBJ1-1	CASSIASNWAFF
TRBV27	TRBJ1-2	CASSLRQNYGYTF
TRBV27	TRBJ2-3	CASSLSLAGRNTQYF
TRBV5-1	TRBJ1-2	CASSFGTGEEGYTF
TRBV5-5	TRBJ2-7	CASSADIRYEQYF
TRBV6-5	TRBJ2-7	CASSTGDRAYEQYF
TRBV6-1	TRBJ1-1	CASSEVIGTGGGFF
TRBV19	TRBJ1-1	CASTGLTEAFF
TRBV9	TRBJ2-3	CASSVVGGGTDTQYF
TRBV5-1	TRBJ1-2	CASSREQGDYGYTF
TRBV11-2	TRBJ2-1	CATLAGVGEQFF
TRBV10-1	TRBJ2-2	CASSDFSKNTGELFF
TRBV27	TRBJ2-5	CASRLAGGEAQYF
TRBV5-1	.	CASSWSPDGGSDEQYF
TRBV29-1	TRBJ2-7	CSVETGTGGYEQYF
TRBV19	TRBJ1-1	CASNPDRVSTEAFF
TRBV19	TRBJ2-3	CASSLGTGGNTDTQYF
TRBV19	TRBJ1-5	CASSIQSNQPQHF
TRBV7-6	TRBJ2-7	CASSFYSGSSYEQYF
TRBV27	TRBJ1-2	CASSLRRWKGGYTF
TRBV9	TRBJ1-1	CASSVEQLAGEAFF
TRBV2	TRBJ2-1	CASSDAPRGVQFF
TRBV2	TRBJ2-1	CASSEALLASRREFF
TRBV19	TRBJ1-1	CASTASIRRDTEAFF
TRBV7-8	TRBJ1-3	CASSLELRVSGNTIYF
TRBV5-1	TRBJ2-5	CASSLAGREETQYF
TRBV21-1	TRBJ2-7	CASCGQGANEQYF
TRBV19	TRBJ2-2	CASSTQGGTGELFF
TRBV11-3	TRBJ2-7	CASSSHSSSYEQYF
TRBV6-1	TRBJ2-7	CASSRGAGGSYEQYF
TRBV27	TRBJ2-3	CASSPLAGEGTDTQYF